Detailed here is one T cell receptor beta chain. The target antigen is unknown. The data derive from a study of T cell responses to AZD1222 COVID-19 vaccine. Study-level findings and limits: Every sample of the repertoires postdated the peak T cell response.

Per the germline V gene, CDR1 is SGHTA and CDR2 is FQGNSA. There are 14 residues in the CDR3. V was shortened by 7 bases and J by 4 bases, with 14 bases between the two germline ends. Clones were sequenced by immunoSEQ multiplex PCR, and TCRdb holds only the in-frame ones, with some missing. The table includes approximately 84,000 clones, 83% detected once. The gene calls are TRBV7-2 and TRBJ2-1, with D perhaps TRBD2 (5 bases). The receptor was derived from an adult who received the AZD1222 COVID-19 vaccine. The sample in question was peripheral blood, obtained 28 days after the second AZD1222 dose. The CDR3 reads CASTNSVGYNEQFF. CDR3 nucleotide sequence: TGTGCCAGCACCAATAGCGTGGGTTACAATGAGCAGTTCTTC.